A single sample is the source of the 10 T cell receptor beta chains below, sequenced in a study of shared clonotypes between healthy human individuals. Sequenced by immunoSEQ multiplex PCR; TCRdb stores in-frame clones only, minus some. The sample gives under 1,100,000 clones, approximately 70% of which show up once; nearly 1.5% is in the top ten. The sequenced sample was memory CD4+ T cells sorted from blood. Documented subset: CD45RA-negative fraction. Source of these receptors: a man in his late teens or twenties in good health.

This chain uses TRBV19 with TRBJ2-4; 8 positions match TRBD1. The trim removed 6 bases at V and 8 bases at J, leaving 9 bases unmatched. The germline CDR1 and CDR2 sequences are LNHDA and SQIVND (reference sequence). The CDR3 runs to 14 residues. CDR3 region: CASRSGGELDIQYF. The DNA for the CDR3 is TGTGCCAGTAGGTCAGGGGGCGAGTTAGACATTCAGTACTTC.

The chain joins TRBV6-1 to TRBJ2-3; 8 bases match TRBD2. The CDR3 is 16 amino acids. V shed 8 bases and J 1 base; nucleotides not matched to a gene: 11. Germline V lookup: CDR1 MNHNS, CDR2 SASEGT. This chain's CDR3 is CASRGLREDGTDTQYF. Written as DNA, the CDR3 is TGTGCCAGCCGTGGGTTGCGGGAGGATGGCACAGATACGCAGTATTTT.

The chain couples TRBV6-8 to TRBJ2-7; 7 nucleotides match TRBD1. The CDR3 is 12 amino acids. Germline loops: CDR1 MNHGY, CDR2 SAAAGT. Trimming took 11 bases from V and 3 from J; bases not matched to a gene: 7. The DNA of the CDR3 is TGTGCCCGCTCGGGACAGAACTACGAGCAGTACTTC. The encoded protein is CARSGQNYEQYF.

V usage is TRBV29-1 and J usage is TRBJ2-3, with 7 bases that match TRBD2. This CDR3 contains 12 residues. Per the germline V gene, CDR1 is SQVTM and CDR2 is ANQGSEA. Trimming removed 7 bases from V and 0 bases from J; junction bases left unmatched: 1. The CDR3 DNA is TGCAGCGGGGGGGGTAGCACAGATACGCAGTATTTT. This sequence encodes CSGGGSTDTQYF.

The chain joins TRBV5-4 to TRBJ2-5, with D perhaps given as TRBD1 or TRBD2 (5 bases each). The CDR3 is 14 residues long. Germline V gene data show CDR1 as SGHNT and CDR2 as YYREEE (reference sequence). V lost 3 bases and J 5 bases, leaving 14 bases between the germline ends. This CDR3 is CASSYTGQRETQYF. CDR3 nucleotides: TGTGCCAGCAGCTATACGGGGCAGAGGGAGACCCAGTACTTC. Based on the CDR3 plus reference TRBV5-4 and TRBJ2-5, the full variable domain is ETGVTQSPTHLIKTRGQQVTLRCSSQSGHNTVSWYQQALGQGPQFIFQYYREEENGRGNFPPRFSGLQFPNYSSELNVNALELDDSALYLCASSYTGQRETQYFGPGTRLLVL.

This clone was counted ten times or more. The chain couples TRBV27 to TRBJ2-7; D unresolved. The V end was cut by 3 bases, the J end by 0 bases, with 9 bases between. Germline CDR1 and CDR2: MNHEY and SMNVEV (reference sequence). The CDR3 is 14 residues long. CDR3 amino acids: CASSFKGLSYEQYF. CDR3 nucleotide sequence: TGTGCCAGCAGTTTTAAGGGCCTCTCCTACGAGCAGTACTTC.

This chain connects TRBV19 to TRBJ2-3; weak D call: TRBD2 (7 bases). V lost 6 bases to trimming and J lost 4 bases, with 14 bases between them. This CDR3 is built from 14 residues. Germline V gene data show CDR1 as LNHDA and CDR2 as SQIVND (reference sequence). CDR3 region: CASSATGGPDTQYF. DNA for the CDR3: TGTGCCAGTAGCGCGACGGGGGGCCCAGATACGCAGTATTTT.

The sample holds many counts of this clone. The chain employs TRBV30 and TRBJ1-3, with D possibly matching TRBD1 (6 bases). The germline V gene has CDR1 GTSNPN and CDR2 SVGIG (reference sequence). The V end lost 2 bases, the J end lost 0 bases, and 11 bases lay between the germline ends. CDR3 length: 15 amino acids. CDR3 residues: CAWSQGHSSGNTIYF. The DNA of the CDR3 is TGTGCCTGGAGTCAGGGGCACAGCTCTGGAAACACCATATATTTT.

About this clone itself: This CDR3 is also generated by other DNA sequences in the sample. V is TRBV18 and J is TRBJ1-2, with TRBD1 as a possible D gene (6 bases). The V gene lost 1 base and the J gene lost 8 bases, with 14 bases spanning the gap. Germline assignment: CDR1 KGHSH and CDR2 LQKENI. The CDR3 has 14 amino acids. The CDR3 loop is CASSPLGQGMGYTF. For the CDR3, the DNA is TGTGCCAGCTCACCACTGGGACAAGGGATGGGCTACACCTTC.

The chain's CDR3 is CASRLSDRGNTEAFF. The CDR3 DNA is TGTGCCAGCAGACTCTCTGACAGGGGAAACACTGAAGCTTTCTTT. The rearrangement joins TRBV28 to TRBJ1-1; 8 bases map to TRBD1. CDR1 and CDR2 from the germline V gene are MDHEN and SYDVKM. The V segment lost 6 bases and the J segment 2 bases; nucleotides outside the gene matches: 8. The CDR3 covers 15 residues.